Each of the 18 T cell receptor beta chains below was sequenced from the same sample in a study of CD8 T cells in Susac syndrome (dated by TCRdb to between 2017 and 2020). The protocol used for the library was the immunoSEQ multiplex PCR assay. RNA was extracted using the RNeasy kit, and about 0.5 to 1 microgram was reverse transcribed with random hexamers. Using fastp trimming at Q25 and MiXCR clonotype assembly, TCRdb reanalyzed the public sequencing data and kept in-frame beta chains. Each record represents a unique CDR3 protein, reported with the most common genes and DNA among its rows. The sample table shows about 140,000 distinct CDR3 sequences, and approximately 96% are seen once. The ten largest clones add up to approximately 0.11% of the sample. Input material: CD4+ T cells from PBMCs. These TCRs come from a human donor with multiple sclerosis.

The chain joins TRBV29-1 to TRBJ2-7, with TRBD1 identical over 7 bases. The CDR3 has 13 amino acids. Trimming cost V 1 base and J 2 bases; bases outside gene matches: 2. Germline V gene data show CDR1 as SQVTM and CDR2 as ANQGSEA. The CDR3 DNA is TGCAGCGTTGAAGGGGGACAGACCTACGAGCAGTACTTC. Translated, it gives CSVEGGQTYEQYF.

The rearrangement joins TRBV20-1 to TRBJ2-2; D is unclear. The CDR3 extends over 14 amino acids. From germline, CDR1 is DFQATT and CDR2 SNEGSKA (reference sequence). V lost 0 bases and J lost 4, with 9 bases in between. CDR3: CSARDLNPTGELFF. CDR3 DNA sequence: TGCAGTGCTAGAGACCTTAACCCCACCGGGGAGCTGTTTTTT.

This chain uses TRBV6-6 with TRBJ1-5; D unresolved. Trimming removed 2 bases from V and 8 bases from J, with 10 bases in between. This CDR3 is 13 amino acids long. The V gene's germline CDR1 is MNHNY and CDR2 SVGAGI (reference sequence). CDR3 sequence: CASSYDGVKPQHF. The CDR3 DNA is TGTGCCAGCAGTTACGACGGGGTGAAGCCCCAGCATTTT.

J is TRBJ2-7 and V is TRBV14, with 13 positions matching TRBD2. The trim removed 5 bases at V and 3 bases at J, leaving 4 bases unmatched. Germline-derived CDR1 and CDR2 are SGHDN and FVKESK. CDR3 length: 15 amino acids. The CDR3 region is CASSEGLAGIYEQYF. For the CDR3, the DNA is TGTGCCAGCAGCGAGGGACTAGCGGGGATCTACGAGCAGTACTTC.

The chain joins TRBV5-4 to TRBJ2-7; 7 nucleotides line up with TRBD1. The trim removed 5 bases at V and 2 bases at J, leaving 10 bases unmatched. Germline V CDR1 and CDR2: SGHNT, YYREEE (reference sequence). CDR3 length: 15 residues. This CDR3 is CASRSRRDSAYEQYF. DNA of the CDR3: TGTGCCAGCAGGAGCCGCCGGGACAGTGCCTACGAGCAGTACTTC.

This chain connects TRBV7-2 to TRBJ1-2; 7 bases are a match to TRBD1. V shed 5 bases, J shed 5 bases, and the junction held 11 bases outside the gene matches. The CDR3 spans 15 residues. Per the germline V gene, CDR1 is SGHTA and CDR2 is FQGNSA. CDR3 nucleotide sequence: TGTGCCAGCAGCACCCGACAGGGTGCATCTTATGGCTACACCTTC. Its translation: CASSTRQGASYGYTF.

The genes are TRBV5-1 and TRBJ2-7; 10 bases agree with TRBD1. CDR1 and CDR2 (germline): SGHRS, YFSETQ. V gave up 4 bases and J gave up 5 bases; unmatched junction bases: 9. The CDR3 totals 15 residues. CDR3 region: CASSTSGTGVNEQYF. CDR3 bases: TGCGCCAGCAGCACCTCCGGGACAGGGGTAAACGAGCAGTACTTC.

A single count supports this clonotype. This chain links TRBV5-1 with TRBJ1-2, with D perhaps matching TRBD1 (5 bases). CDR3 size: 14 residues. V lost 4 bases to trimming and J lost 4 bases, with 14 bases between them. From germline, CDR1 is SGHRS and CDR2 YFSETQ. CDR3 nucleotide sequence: TGCGCCAGCAGCCCCGGGACGGCCACCTATGGCTACACCTTC. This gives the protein CASSPGTATYGYTF.

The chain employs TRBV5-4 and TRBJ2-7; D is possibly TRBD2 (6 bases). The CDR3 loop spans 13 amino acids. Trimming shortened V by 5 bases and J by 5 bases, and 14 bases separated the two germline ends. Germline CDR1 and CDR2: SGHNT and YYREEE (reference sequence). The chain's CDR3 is CASRSTRSHEQYF. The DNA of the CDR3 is TGTGCCAGCAGATCGACTAGGTCCCACGAGCAGTACTTC.

CDR3 DNA: TGTGCCAGCTCACAACAGGGGGGAGACCAGCCCCAGCATTTT. As protein: CASSQQGGDQPQHF. This chain connects TRBV18 to TRBJ1-5; TRBD1 matches at 8 bases. The germline gives CDR1 KGHSH, CDR2 LQKENI. The CDR3 runs to 14 residues. After removal of 4 bases from V and 7 bases from J, the junction contained 6 bases not matched to a gene.

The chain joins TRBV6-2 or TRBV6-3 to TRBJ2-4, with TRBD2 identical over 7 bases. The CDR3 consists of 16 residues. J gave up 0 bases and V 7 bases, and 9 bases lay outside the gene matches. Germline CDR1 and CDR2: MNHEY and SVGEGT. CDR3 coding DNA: TGTGCCAGCAACCCCTCGGGACTAATAGCCAAAAACATTCAGTACTTC. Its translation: CASNPSGLIAKNIQYF.

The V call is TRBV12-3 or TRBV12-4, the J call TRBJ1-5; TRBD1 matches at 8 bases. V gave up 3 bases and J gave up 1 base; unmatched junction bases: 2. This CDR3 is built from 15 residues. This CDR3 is CASSLDRVSNQPQHF. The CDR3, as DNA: TGTGCCAGCAGTTTGGACAGGGTCAGCAATCAGCCCCAGCATTTT.

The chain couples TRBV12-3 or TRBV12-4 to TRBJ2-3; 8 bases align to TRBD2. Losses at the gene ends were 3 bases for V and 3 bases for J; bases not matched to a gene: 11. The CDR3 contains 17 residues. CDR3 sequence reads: CASSFRRGGGRTDTQYF. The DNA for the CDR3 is TGTGCCAGCAGTTTCCGGAGGGGAGGCGGGAGGACAGATACGCAGTATTTT.

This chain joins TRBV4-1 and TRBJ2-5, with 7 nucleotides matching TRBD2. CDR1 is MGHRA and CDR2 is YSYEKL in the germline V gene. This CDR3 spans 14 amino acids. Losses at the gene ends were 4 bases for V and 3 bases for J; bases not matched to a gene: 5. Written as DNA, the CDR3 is TGCGCCAGCAGCCCGCGGGCGGGGGAAGAGACCCAGTACTTC. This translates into CASSPRAGEETQYF.

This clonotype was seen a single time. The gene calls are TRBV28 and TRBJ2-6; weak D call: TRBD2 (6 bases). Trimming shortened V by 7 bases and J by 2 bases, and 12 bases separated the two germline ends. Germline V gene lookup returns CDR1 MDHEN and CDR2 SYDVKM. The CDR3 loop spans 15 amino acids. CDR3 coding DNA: TGTGCCAGCAACGCTTGGGGGGCTGGGGCCAACGTCCTGACTTTC. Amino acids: CASNAWGAGANVLTF.

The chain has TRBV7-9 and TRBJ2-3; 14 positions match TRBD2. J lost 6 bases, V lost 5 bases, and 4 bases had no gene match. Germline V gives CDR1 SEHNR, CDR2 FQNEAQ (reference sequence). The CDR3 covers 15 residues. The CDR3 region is CASSRGLAGADTQYF. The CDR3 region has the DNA TGTGCCAGCAGCAGGGGACTAGCGGGAGCCGATACGCAGTATTTT.

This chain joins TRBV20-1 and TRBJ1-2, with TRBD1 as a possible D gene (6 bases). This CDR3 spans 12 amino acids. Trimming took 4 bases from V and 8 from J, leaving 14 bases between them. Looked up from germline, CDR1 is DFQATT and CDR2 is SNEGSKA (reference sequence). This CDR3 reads CSATTGGLGYTF. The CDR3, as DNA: TGCAGTGCTACGACAGGTGGTCTGGGCTACACCTTC.

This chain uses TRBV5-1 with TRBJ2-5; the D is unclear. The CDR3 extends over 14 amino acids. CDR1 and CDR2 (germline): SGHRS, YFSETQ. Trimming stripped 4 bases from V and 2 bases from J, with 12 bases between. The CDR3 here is CASSPRVEQETQYF. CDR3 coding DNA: TGCGCCAGCAGCCCCCGGGTGGAACAAGAGACCCAGTACTTC. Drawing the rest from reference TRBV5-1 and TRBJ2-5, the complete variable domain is KAGVTQTPRYLIKTRGQQVTLSCSPISGHRSVSWYQQTPGQGLQFLFEYFSETQRNKGNFPGRFSGRQFSNSRSEMNVSTLELGDSALYLCASSPRVEQETQYFGPGTRLLVL.